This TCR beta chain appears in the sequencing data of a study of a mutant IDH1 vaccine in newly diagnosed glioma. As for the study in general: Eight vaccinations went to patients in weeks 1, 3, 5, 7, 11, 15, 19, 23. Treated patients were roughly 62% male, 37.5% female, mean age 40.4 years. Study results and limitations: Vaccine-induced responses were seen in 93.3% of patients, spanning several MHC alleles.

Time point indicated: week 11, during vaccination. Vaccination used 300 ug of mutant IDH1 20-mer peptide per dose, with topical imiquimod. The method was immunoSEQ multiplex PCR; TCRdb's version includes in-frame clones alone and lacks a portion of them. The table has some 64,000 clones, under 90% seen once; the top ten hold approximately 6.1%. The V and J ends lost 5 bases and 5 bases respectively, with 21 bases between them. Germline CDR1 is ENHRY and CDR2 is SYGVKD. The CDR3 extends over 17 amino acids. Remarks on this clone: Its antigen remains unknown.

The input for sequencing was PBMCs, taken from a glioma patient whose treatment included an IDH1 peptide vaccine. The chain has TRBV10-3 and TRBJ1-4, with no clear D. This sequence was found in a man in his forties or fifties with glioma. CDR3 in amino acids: CAISPDFARTPNEKLFF. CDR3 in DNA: TGTGCCATCAGTCCGGACTTCGCCCGCACCCCAAATGAAAAACTGTTTTTT.